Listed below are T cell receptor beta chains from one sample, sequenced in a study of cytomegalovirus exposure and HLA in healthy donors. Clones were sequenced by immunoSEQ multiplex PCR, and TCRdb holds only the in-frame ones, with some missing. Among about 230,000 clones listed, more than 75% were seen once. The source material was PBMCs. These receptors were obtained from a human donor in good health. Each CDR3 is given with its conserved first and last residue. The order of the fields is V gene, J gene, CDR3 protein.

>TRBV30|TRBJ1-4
CAWSVTGTGSDEKLFF
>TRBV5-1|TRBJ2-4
CASSLSSGRAKNIQYF
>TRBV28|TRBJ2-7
CASSWFQTYEQYF
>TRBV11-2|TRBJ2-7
CASSFGTDYYEQYF
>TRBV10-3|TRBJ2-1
CAISESILTSAHNEQFF
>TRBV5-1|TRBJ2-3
CASSWTSGSTDTQYF
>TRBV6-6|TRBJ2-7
CASSYWGRAHEQYF
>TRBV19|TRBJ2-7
CASSETGETPKYF
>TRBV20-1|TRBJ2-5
CSARGGETQYF
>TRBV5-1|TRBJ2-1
CASSSSGNVNEQFF
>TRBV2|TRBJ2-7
CASTDLYYEQYF
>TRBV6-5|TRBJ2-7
CASSYGREGRYEQYF
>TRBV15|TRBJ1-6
CATSRGTGVFGSPLHF
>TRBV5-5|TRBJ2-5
CASSWGTGTSQETQYF
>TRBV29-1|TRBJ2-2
CSVGGAGELLF
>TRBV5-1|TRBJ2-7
CASSLSTDTYEQYF
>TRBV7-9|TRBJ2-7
CASSRDYGQYF